A selection of T cell receptor beta chains follows, all from one sample in a study of shared clonotypes between healthy human individuals. Profiled with immunoSEQ multiplex PCR; TCRdb holds only in-frame clones, not every one. Seen here are about 470,000 clones, roughly 77% observed once, and the top ten hold roughly 13%. The sample was PBMCs. The receptors here all came from a woman in her forties in good health. Some clones in this sample may be carry-over from other donors' samples. The CDR3 runs from the conserved cysteine through the conserved F or W. A D gene is named only where the DNA matches it firmly. Size is omitted from some rows. Given values are once, few, many or a class for expanded clones.

d_call clone_size j_call v_call cdr3_aa cdr3_nt
- - TRBJ2-3 TRBV3-1/TRBV3-2 CAAGDTQYF TGTGCCGCTGGGGATACGCAGTATTTT
- - TRBJ2-1 TRBV5-1 CASSLETSWAEQFF TGCGCCAGCAGCTTAGAAACTAGCTGGGCTGAGCAGTTCTTC
- - TRBJ2-3 TRBV28 CASSRRGTGFTLTDTQYF TGTGCCAGCAGCCGCCGCGGTACAGGGTTTACCCTTACAGATACGCAGTATTTT
- - TRBJ2-1 TRBV29-1 CSVEGGSSYNEQFF TGCAGCGTTGAGGGTGGAAGCTCCTACAATGAGCAGTTCTTC
- - TRBJ1-3 TRBV28 CASSLLNSGNTIYF TGTGCCAGCAGTTTACTAAACTCTGGAAACACCATATATTTT
- - TRBJ2-3 TRBV29-1 CSVQELSTDTQYF TGCAGCGTGCAGGAGCTTAGCACAGATACGCAGTATTTT
- - TRBJ1-4 TRBV6-5 CASSYGQGYEKLFF TGTGCCAGCAGTTACGGGCAGGGCTATGAAAAACTGTTTTTT
- - TRBJ1-1 TRBV10-3 CAIRSNTEAFF TGTGCCATCAGGTCGAACACTGAAGCTTTCTTT
- - TRBJ2-7 TRBV18 CASSPIGWYEQYF TGTGCCAGCTCACCCATAGGTTGGTACGAGCAGTACTTC
- many TRBJ2-7 TRBV14 CASSQWRTDEQYF TGTGCCAGCAGCCAATGGCGGACAGACGAGCAGTACTTC
TRBD2 - TRBJ2-5 TRBV5-1 CASSLAAGGGETQYF TGCGCCAGCAGCTTAGCAGCGGGAGGTGGAGAGACCCAGTACTTC
- few TRBJ2-5 TRBV4-3 CASSQLPNQQETQYF TGCGCCAGCAGCCAACTTCCGAACCAACAAGAGACCCAGTACTTC
- - TRBJ2-7 TRBV4-3 CASSQTYGDLSYEQYF TGCGCCAGCAGCCAGACCTACGGGGACCTCTCCTACGAGCAGTACTTC
TRBD2 - TRBJ2-7 TRBV2 CASSEQLAASYEQYF TGTGCCAGCAGCGAACAACTAGCGGCTTCCTACGAGCAGTACTTC
- - TRBJ2-7 TRBV28 CASHRVESSYEQYF TGTGCCAGCCATCGTGTGGAAAGCTCCTACGAGCAGTACTTC
- - TRBJ2-3 TRBV30 CAWSVLNRATDTQYF TGTGCCTGGAGTGTACTAAACAGGGCCACAGATACGCAGTATTTT